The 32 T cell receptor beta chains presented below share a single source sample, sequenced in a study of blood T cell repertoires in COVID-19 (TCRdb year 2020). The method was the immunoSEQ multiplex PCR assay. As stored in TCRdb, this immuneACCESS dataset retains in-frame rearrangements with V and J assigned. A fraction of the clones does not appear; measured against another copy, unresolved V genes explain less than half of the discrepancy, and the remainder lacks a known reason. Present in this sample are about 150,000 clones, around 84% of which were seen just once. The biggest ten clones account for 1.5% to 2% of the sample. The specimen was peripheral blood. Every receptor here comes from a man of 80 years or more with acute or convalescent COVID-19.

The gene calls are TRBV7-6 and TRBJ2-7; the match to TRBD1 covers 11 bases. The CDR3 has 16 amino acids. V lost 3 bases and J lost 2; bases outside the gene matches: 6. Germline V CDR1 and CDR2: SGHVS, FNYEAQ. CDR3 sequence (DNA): TGTGCCAGCAGCTTCAGGACAGGGGGCCTCACCTACGAGCAGTACTTC. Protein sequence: CASSFRTGGLTYEQYF.

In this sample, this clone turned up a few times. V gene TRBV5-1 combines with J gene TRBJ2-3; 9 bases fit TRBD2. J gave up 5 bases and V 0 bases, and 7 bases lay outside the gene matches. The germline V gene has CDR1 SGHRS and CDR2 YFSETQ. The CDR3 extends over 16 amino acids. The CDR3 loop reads CASSLAGGGALDTQYF. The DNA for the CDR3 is TGCGCCAGCAGCTTGGCGGGCGGGGGGGCCCTAGATACGCAGTATTTT.

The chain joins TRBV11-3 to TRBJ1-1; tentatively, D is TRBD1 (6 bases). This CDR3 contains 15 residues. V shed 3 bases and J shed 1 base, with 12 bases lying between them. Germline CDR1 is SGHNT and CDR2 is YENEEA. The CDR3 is CASSFEGGQNTEAFF. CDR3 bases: TGTGCCAGCAGCTTTGAAGGGGGACAGAACACTGAAGCTTTCTTT.

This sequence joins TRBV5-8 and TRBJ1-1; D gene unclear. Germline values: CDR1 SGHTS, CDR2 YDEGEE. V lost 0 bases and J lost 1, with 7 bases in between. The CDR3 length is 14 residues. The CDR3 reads CASSLEEQNTEAFF. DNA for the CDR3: TGTGCCAGCAGCTTGGAGGAGCAGAACACTGAAGCTTTCTTT.

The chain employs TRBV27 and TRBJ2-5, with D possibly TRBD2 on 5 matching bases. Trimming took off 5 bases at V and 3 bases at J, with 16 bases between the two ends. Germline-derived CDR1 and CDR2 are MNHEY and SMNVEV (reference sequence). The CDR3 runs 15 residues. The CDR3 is CASSPLVLGKETQYF. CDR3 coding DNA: TGTGCCAGCAGTCCCCTCGTGCTCGGGAAAGAGACCCAGTACTTC.

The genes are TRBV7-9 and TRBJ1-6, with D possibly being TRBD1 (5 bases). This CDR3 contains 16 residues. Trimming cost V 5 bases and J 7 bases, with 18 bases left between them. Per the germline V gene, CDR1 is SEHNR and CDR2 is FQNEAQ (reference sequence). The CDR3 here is CASSPGPDRGNSPLHF. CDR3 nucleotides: TGTGCCAGCAGCCCCGGGCCCGACCGGGGGAATTCACCCCTCCACTTT.

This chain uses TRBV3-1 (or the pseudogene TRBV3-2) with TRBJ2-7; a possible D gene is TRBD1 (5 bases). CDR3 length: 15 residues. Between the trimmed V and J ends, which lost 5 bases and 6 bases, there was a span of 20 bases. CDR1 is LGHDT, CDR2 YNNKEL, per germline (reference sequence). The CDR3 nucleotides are TGTGCCAGCAGCGTTTCTACACCGCTTGGGGCCGAGCAGTACTTC. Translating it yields CASSVSTPLGAEQYF.

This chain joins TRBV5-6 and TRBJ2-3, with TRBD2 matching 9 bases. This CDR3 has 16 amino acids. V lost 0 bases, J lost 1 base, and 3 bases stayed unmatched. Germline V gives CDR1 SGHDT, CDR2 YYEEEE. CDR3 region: CASSLALAGGTDTQYF. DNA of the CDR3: TGTGCCAGCAGCTTGGCCTTAGCGGGAGGCACAGATACGCAGTATTTT.

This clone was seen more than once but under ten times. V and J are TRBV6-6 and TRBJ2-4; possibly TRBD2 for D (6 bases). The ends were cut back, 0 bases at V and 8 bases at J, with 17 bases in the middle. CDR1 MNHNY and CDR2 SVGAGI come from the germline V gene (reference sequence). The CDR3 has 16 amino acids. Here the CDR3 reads CASSYSKVWEADIQYF. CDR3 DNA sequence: TGTGCCAGCAGTTACTCGAAAGTATGGGAGGCGGACATTCAGTACTTC.

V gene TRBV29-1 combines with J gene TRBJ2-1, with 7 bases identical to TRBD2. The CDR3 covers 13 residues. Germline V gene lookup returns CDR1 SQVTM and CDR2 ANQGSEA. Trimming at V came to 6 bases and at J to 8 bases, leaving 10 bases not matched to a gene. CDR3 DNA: TGCAGCGTCCCGGGACTATCTTTGTATGAGCAGTTCTTC. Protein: CSVPGLSLYEQFF.

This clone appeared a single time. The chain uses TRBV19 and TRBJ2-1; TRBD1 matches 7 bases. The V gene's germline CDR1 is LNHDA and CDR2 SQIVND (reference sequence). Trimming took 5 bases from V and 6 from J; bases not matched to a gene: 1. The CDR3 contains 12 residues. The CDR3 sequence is CASSRQGNEQFF. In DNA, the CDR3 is TGTGCCAGTAGTCGACAGGGCAATGAGCAGTTCTTC. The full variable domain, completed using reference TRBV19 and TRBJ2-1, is DGGITQSPKYLFRKEGQNVTLSCEQNLNHDAMYWYRQDPGQGLRLIYYSQIVNDFQKGDIAEGYSVSREKKESFPLTVTSAQKNPTAFYLCASSRQGNEQFFGPGTRLTVL.

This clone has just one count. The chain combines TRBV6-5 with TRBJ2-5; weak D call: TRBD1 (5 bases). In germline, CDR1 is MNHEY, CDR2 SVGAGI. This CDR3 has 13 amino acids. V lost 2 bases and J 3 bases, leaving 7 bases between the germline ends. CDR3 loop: CASSYAGKETQYF. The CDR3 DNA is TGTGCCAGCAGTTACGCAGGGAAAGAGACCCAGTACTTC.

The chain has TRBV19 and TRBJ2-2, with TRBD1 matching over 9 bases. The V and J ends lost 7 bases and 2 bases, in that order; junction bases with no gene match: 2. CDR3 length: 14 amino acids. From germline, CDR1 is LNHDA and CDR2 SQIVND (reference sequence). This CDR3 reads CASNRGQNTGELFF. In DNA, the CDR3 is TGTGCCAGTAACAGGGGGCAAAACACCGGGGAGCTGTTTTTT.

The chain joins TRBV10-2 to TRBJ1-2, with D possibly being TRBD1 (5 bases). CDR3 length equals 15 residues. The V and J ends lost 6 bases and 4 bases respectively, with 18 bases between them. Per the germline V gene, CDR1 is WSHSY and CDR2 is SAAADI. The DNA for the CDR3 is TGCGCCAGCAGACCCCGGGACTCCCTCCTCTATGGCTACACCTTC. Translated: CASRPRDSLLYGYTF.

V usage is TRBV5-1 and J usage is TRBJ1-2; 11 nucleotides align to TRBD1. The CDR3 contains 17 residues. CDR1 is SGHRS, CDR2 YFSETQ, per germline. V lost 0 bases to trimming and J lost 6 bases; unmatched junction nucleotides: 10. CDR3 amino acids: CASSLEGGQGASDGYTF. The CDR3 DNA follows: TGCGCCAGCAGCTTGGAGGGCGGACAGGGGGCGTCGGATGGCTACACCTTC.

The CDR3 reads CASSAGGPASTGELFF. DNA of the CDR3: TGTGCCAGCTCGGCAGGGGGCCCGGCCAGTACCGGGGAGCTGTTTTTT. J is TRBJ2-2 and V is TRBV9; 8 nucleotides align to TRBD1. V lost 7 bases, J lost 5 bases, and 13 bases stayed unmatched. CDR1 SGDLS and CDR2 YYNGEE come from the germline V gene. The CDR3 is 16 amino acids. Full variable domain (rest looked up from reference TRBV9 and TRBJ2-2): DSGVTQTPKHLITATGQRVTLRCSPRSGDLSVYWYQQSLDQGLQFLIQYYNGEERAKGNILERFSAQQFPDLHSELNLSSLELGDSALYFCASSAGGPASTGELFFGEGSRLTVL.

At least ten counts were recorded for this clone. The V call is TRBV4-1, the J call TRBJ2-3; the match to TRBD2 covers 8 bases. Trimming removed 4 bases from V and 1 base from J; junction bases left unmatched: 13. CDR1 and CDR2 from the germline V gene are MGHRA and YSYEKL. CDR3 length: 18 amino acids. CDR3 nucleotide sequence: TGCGCCAGCAGCCGAACTCACTCCCCCGGGAGGGGCACAGATACGCAGTATTTT. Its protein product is CASSRTHSPGRGTDTQYF.

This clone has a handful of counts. The CDR3 protein is CASSLSPGEGTPLHF. In DNA form, the CDR3 reads TGTGCCAGCAGCTTATCGCCCGGTGAGGGCACACCCCTCCACTTT. The gene calls are TRBV7-2 and TRBJ1-6; D not resolved. This CDR3 region has 15 residues. V was shortened by 2 bases and J by 11 bases, with 16 bases between the two germline ends. Germline V gene sequence: CDR1 SGHTA, CDR2 FQGNSA.

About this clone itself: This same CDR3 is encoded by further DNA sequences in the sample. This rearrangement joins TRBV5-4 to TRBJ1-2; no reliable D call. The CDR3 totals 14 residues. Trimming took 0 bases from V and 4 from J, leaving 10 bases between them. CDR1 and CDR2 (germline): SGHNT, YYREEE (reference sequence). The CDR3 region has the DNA TGTGCCAGCAGCTTGGTGGGCCAGGCCTATGGCTACACCTTC. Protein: CASSLVGQAYGYTF.

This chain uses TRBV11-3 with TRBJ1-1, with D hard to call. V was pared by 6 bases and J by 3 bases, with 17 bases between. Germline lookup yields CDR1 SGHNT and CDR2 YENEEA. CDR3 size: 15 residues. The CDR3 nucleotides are TGTGCCAGCAGGCGAGAGGGTCAGAGGGACACTGAAGCTTTCTTT. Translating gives CASRREGQRDTEAFF. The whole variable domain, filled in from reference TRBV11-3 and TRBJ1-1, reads EAGVVQSPRYKIIEKKQPVAFWCNPISGHNTLYWYLQNLGQGPELLIRYENEEAVDDSQLPKDRFSAERLKGVDSTLKIQPAELGDSAVYLCASRREGQRDTEAFFGQGTRLTVV.

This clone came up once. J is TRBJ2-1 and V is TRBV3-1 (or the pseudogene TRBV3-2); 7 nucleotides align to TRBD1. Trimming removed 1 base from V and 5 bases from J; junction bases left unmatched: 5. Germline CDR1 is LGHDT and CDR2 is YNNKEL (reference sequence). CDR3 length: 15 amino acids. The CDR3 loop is CASSQARGQNNEQFF. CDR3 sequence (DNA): TGTGCCAGCAGCCAAGCCCGGGGACAGAACAATGAGCAGTTCTTC.

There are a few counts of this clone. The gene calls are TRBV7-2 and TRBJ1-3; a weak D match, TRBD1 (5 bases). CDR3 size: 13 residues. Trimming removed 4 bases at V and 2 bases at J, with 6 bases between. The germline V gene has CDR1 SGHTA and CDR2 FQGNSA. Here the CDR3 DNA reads TGTGCCAGCAGCTCCAGGGCTGGAAACACCATATATTTT. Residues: CASSSRAGNTIYF.

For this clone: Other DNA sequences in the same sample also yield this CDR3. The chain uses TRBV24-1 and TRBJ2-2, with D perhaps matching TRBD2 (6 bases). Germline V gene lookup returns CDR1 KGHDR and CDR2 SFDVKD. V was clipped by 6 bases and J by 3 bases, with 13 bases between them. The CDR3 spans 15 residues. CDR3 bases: TGTGCCACCAGTAATCGGGGACTCGACACCGGGGAGCTGTTTTTT. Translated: CATSNRGLDTGELFF.

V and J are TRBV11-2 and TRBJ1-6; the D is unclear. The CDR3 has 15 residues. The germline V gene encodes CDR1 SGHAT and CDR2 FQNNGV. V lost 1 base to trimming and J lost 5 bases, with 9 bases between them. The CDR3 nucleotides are TGTGCCAGCAGCTTAGCCGAGATTAATAATTCACCCCTCCACTTT. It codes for CASSLAEINNSPLHF.

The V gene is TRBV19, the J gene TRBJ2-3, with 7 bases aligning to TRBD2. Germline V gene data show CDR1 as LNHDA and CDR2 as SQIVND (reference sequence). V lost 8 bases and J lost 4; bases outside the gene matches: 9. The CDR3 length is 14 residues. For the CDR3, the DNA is TGTGCCAGTGAGAGCGGGGCCGACTCAGATACGCAGTATTTT. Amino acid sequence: CASESGADSDTQYF.

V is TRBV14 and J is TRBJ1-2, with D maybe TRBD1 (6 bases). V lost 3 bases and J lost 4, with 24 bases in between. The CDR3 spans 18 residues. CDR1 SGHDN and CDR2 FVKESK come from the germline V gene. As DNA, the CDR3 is TGTGCCAGCAGCCATGTCAGGGGTGAAAACCTACTCCGCTATGGCTACACCTTC. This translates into CASSHVRGENLLRYGYTF.

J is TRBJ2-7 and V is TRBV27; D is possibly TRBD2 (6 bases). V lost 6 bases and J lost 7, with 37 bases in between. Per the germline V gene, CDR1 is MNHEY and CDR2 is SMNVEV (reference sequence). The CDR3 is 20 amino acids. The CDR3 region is CASSFRIPGLRSERRREQYF. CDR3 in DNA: TGTGCCAGCAGCTTCCGGATTCCGGGACTCCGGTCGGAGCGTAGGAGGGAGCAGTACTTC.

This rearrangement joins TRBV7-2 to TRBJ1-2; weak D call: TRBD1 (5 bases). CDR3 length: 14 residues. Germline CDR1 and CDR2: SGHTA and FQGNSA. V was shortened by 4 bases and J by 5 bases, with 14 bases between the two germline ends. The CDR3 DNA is TGTGCCAGCAGCTCCGGGGGTGCGCAATATGGCTACACCTTC. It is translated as CASSSGGAQYGYTF.

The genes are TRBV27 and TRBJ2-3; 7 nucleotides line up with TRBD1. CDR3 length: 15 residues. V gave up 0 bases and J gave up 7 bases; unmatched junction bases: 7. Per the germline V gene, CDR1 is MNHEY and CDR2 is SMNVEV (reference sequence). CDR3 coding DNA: TGTGCCAGCAGTTTATCCGGGACAGTATCGAATACGCAGTATTTT. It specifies CASSLSGTVSNTQYF.

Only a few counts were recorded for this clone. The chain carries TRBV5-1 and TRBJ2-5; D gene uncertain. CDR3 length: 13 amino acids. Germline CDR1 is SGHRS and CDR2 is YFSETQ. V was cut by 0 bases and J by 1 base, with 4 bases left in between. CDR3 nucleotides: TGCGCCAGCAGCTTGGGTCTCCAAGAGACCCAGTACTTC. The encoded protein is CASSLGLQETQYF.

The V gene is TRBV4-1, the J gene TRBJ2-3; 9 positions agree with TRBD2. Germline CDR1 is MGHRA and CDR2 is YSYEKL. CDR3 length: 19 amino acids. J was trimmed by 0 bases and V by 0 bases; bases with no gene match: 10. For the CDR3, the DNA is TGCGCCAGCAGCCAAGAAGGTGTACAGCGGGGGGATAGCACAGATACGCAGTATTTT. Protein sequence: CASSQEGVQRGDSTDTQYF.

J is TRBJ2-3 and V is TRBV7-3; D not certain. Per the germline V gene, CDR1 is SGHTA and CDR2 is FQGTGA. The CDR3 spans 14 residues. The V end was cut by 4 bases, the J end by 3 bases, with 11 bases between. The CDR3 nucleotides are TGTGCCAGCAGCTCGGGTGGCAAGACAGATACGCAGTATTTT. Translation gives CASSSGGKTDTQYF.